Sequencing of this TCR beta chain was carried out in a study of blood T cells in healthy people across ages. Primed by a sample-barcoded 5' primer and a J-beta primer mix, a second PCR proceeded for about 6 to 12 cycles. TCRdb used MiXCR to reprocess the 5' RACE reads, holding one entry per CDR3 protein. Among around 780,000 distinct CDR3 sequences listed, more than 25% were seen once. The CDR3 spans 13 residues. V was pared by 3 bases and J by 5 bases, with 14 bases between. Germline V gives CDR1 DFQATT, CDR2 SNEGSKA (reference sequence). This clonotype was picked up a small number of times. These data were also filed under a second study, of T cells of mothers and their children. That study reports: The authors used all extracted RNA for cDNA synthesis, at approximately 1.5 ug per 15 ul.

The sample comprised blood. This receptor was identified in a boy younger than 18 in good health. The chain is built from TRBV20-1 and TRBJ2-7; TRBD1 or TRBD2 may be the D gene (6 bases each). The CDR3 spells CSAREGGRDEQYF. The CDR3 bases are TGCAGTGCTAGGGAAGGGGGGCGCGACGAGCAGTACTTC.